The 7 T cell receptor beta chains in this list originate from one sample, sequenced in a study of control samples from healthy donors and cancer patients. Clones were read by immunoSEQ multiplex PCR, and TCRdb kept only the in-frame ones, dropping some. The sample has 98,000 or so clones, around three quarters seen once. The source material was blood. Source of these receptors: a woman aged 30 to 39 in good health.

The J gene is TRBJ1-2, the V gene TRBV12-5; D uncertain. The CDR3 spans 13 residues. Trimming pared 1 base from V and 5 bases from J, leaving 8 bases between. Germline lookup yields CDR1 LGHNT and CDR2 FRNRAP. The CDR3 sequence: CASGLEGRYGYTF. The DNA for the CDR3 is TGTGCTAGTGGTTTGGAAGGGAGGTATGGCTACACCTTC. Complete variable domain (other parts from reference TRBV12-5 and TRBJ1-2): DARVTQTPRHKVTEMGQEVTMRCQPILGHNTVFWYRQTMMQGLELLAYFRNRAPLDDSGMPKDRFSAEMPDATLATLKIQPSEPRDSAVYFCASGLEGRYGYTFGSGTRLTVV.

The V call is TRBV11-2, the J call TRBJ1-5; TRBD1 agrees at 7 bases. Germline V gives CDR1 SGHAT, CDR2 FQNNGV. There are 14 residues in the CDR3. V shed 4 bases, J shed 3 bases, and the junction held 3 bases outside the gene matches. CDR3 nucleotides: TGTGCCAGCAGCTCGGGACAGCCCAATCAGCCCCAGCATTTT. Amino acids: CASSSGQPNQPQHF.

The chain has TRBV29-1 and TRBJ2-2; maybe TRBD1 (6 bases). The V end was cut by 6 bases, the J end by 6 bases, with 14 bases between. The germline V gene encodes CDR1 SQVTM and CDR2 ANQGSEA. The CDR3 is 13 residues long. DNA for the CDR3: TGCAGCGTCGGGGACAAAAGGGCCGGGGAGCTGTTTTTT. This encodes CSVGDKRAGELFF.

The chain joins TRBV15 to TRBJ2-2; D remains unclear. V lost 3 bases and J lost 0, with 5 bases in between. The CDR3 has 14 amino acids. Germline V gives CDR1 LNHNV, CDR2 YYDKDF (reference sequence). The CDR3 loop reads CATSRGSNTGELFF. For the CDR3, the DNA is TGTGCCACCAGCAGGGGTTCGAACACCGGGGAGCTGTTTTTT.

V gene TRBV5-1 combines with J gene TRBJ2-1; possibly TRBD1 for D (6 bases). Germline V gene lookup returns CDR1 SGHRS and CDR2 YFSETQ. CDR3 length equals 13 residues. V dropped 4 bases and J dropped 5 bases, with 10 bases sitting between them. The CDR3 nucleotides are TGCGCCAGCAGCCTGGACAGAAACAATGAGCAGTTCTTC. Protein product: CASSLDRNNEQFF. The full variable domain, rest sourced from reference TRBV5-1 and TRBJ2-1, is KAGVTQTPRYLIKTRGQQVTLSCSPISGHRSVSWYQQTPGQGLQFLFEYFSETQRNKGNFPGRFSGRQFSNSRSEMNVSTLELGDSALYLCASSLDRNNEQFFGPGTRLTVL.

The V gene is TRBV19, the J gene TRBJ2-7; 7 bases agree with TRBD2. J gave up 2 bases and V 5 bases, and 3 bases lay outside the gene matches. This CDR3 region has 13 residues. Germline V gives CDR1 LNHDA, CDR2 SQIVND (reference sequence). DNA of the CDR3: TGTGCCAGTAGTGGGGGGGAAACCTACGAGCAGTACTTC. It is translated as CASSGGETYEQYF.

The chain uses TRBV5-6 and TRBJ1-2, with D possibly matching TRBD1 (5 bases). The germline gives CDR1 SGHDT, CDR2 YYEEEE. V dropped 2 bases and J dropped 1 base, with 12 bases sitting between them. CDR3 size: 15 residues. CDR3 loop: CASSFNLRDNYGYTF. In DNA, the CDR3 is TGTGCCAGCAGCTTCAATCTCAGGGATAACTATGGCTACACCTTC.